The 30 T cell receptor beta chains in this list originate from one sample, sequenced in a study of cytomegalovirus exposure and HLA in healthy donors. PCR used 60 Vbeta primers and 13 Jbeta primers. Repertoires were generated with immunoSEQ multiplex PCR, while TCRdb's copy carries only in-frame clones and drops some. The profile shows fewer than 45,000 clones, 85% to 95% of them singletons. Sequenced material: PBMCs. The receptor source for this set is a woman aged 18-29 years in good health and CMV-seronegative.

The J gene is TRBJ2-5, the V gene TRBV28; the match to TRBD2 covers 9 bases. Germline V gives CDR1 MDHEN, CDR2 SYDVKM. With V trimmed by 6 bases and J by 5 bases, 22 bases remained unmatched. The CDR3 covers 19 residues. The CDR3 DNA follows: TGTGCCAGCAGCCACACTGGGGGGGCATCAAGCGGGAGGCGGGAGACCCAGTACTTC. Translated, it gives CASSHTGGASSGRRETQYF.

On this clone: Germline and junction disagree at one end, which may indicate a read error. The V gene is TRBV7-9, the J gene TRBJ1-1, with D uncertain. CDR1 and CDR2 from the germline V gene are SEHNR and FQNEAQ (reference sequence). This CDR3 region has 12 residues. DNA for the CDR3: TGTTCCAGCAGCTTATCGGACACTGAAGCTTTCTTT. Residues: CSSSLSDTEAFF.

This clone was counted between two and nine times. The chain uses TRBV6-5 and TRBJ2-5, with 9 bases matching TRBD2. In germline, CDR1 is MNHEY, CDR2 SVGAGI. The CDR3 runs 15 residues. The J segment lost 5 bases and the V segment lost 8 bases, leaving 12 bases of the junction unmatched. Here the CDR3 DNA reads TGTGCCAGCGGCTTGGGCGGGAGGGCCGGGGAGACCCAGTACTTC. Residues: CASGLGGRAGETQYF.

On this clone itself: A junction end diverges from the germline sequence, so it may reflect a read error. This chain connects TRBV7-9 to TRBJ2-7, with 7 bases fitting TRBD1. Germline CDR1 SEHNR, CDR2 FQNEAQ (reference sequence). CDR3 length: 16 amino acids. The CDR3 protein is CSSSQTGQKNSYEQYF. The CDR3 nucleotides are TGTTCCAGCAGCCAGACGGGACAGAAGAACTCCTACGAGCAGTACTTC.

The rearrangement links TRBV27 to TRBJ1-2; TRBD1 might be the D (5 bases). This CDR3 has 14 residues. V lost 3 bases and J lost 2, with 10 bases in between. Per germline, CDR1 MNHEY and CDR2 SMNVEV (reference sequence). The CDR3: CASSFRGQNYGYTF. DNA for the CDR3: TGTGCCAGCAGTTTTAGGGGCCAAAACTATGGCTACACCTTC.

This chain connects TRBV7-6 to TRBJ2-7; maybe TRBD1 (5 bases). The germline V gene encodes CDR1 SGHVS and CDR2 FNYEAQ. The CDR3 has 14 amino acids. Trimming took off 0 bases at V and 3 bases at J, with 9 bases between the two ends. The CDR3 reads CASSLATTDYEQYF. Written as DNA, the CDR3 is TGTGCCAGCAGCTTAGCAACGACAGACTACGAGCAGTACTTC.

This chain links TRBV5-6 with TRBJ2-5, with 9 bases aligning to TRBD2. This CDR3 is 16 amino acids long. V lost 1 base, J lost 2 bases, and 6 bases stayed unmatched. Germline-derived CDR1 and CDR2 are SGHDT and YYEEEE. CDR3 DNA sequence: TGTGCCAGCAGCTTGTTGGTGCTAGCGGGGCAAGAGACCCAGTACTTC. This sequence encodes CASSLLVLAGQETQYF.

V is TRBV7-6 and J is TRBJ1-2; 10 bases align to TRBD1. This CDR3 spans 17 amino acids. Germline CDR1 and CDR2: SGHVS and FNYEAQ. J was trimmed by 3 bases and V by 1 base; bases with no gene match: 8. The CDR3 region has the DNA TGTGCCAGCAGCTTAGGGGACAGGGGTTTTCTATACTATGGCTACACCTTC. The encoded protein is CASSLGDRGFLYYGYTF.

The CDR3 spells CASSVRGTGELFF. The CDR3 coding sequence is TGTGCCAGCAGCGTCAGGGGGACCGGGGAGCTGTTTTTT. The V call is TRBV9, the J call TRBJ2-2; 7 nucleotides match TRBD1. V trimming: 2 bases; J trimming: 5 bases; junction bases outside the gene matches: 0. Germline CDR1 is SGDLS and CDR2 is YYNGEE. CDR3 length equals 13 residues.

V gene TRBV6-5 combines with J gene TRBJ1-1; tentative D call: TRBD1 (6 bases). The V end was cut by 4 bases, the J end by 7 bases, with 10 bases between. The CDR3 runs 12 residues. Germline-derived CDR1 and CDR2 are MNHEY and SVGAGI. The CDR3 sequence: CASSLDRSEAFF. CDR3 DNA: TGTGCCAGCAGTTTAGACAGGAGTGAAGCTTTCTTT.

The gene calls are TRBV29-1 and TRBJ2-1; 7 nucleotides line up with TRBD1. Germline CDR1 reads SQVTM; CDR2 reads ANQGSEA. Losses at the gene ends were 3 bases for V and 4 bases for J; bases not matched to a gene: 6. The CDR3 has 14 residues. CDR3 DNA: TGCAGCGTTGACGGGACAGCAAGATACAATGAGCAGTTCTTC. Translating gives CSVDGTARYNEQFF.

The chain combines TRBV5-4 with TRBJ1-6; TRBD1 is a possible D gene (6 bases). Germline V CDR1 and CDR2: SGHNT, YYREEE (reference sequence). V lost 3 bases, J lost 7 bases, and 14 bases lay in between. The CDR3 contains 15 residues. CDR3 protein: CASSSNGQLNSPLHF. CDR3 coding DNA: TGTGCCAGCAGCTCTAATGGACAGCTGAATTCACCCCTCCACTTT. Variable domain in full (rest from reference TRBV5-4 and TRBJ1-6): ETGVTQSPTHLIKTRGQQVTLRCSSQSGHNTVSWYQQALGQGPQFIFQYYREEENGRGNFPPRFSGLQFPNYSSELNVNALELDDSALYLCASSSNGQLNSPLHFGNGTRLTVT.

The chain couples TRBV7-2 to TRBJ1-5; D not certain. This CDR3 has 16 amino acids. The V end was cut by 5 bases, the J end by 2 bases, with 16 bases between. Germline-derived CDR1 and CDR2 are SGHTA and FQGNSA. The CDR3 is CASSPGVHLGNQPQHF. CDR3 bases: TGTGCCAGCAGCCCGGGAGTCCATCTTGGCAATCAGCCCCAGCATTTT. Full variable domain (remainder filled in from reference TRBV7-2 and TRBJ1-5): GAGVSQSPSNKVTEKGKDVELRCDPISGHTALYWYRQSLGQGLEFLIYFQGNSAPDKSGLPSDRFSAERTGGSVSTLTIQRTQQEDSAVYLCASSPGVHLGNQPQHFGDGTRLSIL.

The rearrangement links TRBV6-5 to TRBJ2-2, with D unclear. V was pared by 1 base and J by 2 bases, with 2 bases between. Per germline, CDR1 MNHEY and CDR2 SVGAGI. The CDR3 sequence is 13 residues long. CDR3 sequence: CASSYLNTGELFF. The CDR3 coding sequence is TGTGCCAGCAGTTACTTAAACACCGGGGAGCTGTTTTTT.

The J gene is TRBJ2-3, the V gene TRBV5-4; D may be TRBD2 (5 bases). CDR3 length: 15 residues. Trimming cost V 2 bases and J 1 base, with 11 bases left between them. Germline loops: CDR1 SGHNT, CDR2 YYREEE (reference sequence). The CDR3 nucleotides are TGTGCCAGCAGCTTAACTAGGTTGGGCACAGATACGCAGTATTTT. Amino acid sequence: CASSLTRLGTDTQYF. The complete variable domain, with remaining parts taken from reference TRBV5-4 and TRBJ2-3, reads ETGVTQSPTHLIKTRGQQVTLRCSSQSGHNTVSWYQQALGQGPQFIFQYYREEENGRGNFPPRFSGLQFPNYSSELNVNALELDDSALYLCASSLTRLGTDTQYFGPGTRLTVL.

The V call is TRBV28, the J call TRBJ2-7; 7 bases are a match to TRBD2. CDR3 length: 14 amino acids. The trim removed 3 bases at V and 4 bases at J, leaving 6 bases unmatched. The germline gives CDR1 MDHEN, CDR2 SYDVKM. CDR3 in amino acids: CASSLRAGIYEQYF. The CDR3 bases are TGTGCCAGCAGTTTGAGAGCGGGAATATACGAGCAGTACTTC.

Only one count was recorded for this clone. The J gene is TRBJ2-2, the V gene TRBV30; D is undetermined. This CDR3 has 14 amino acids. The germline V gene has CDR1 GTSNPN and CDR2 SVGIG (reference sequence). Trimming took 6 bases from V and 8 from J, leaving 19 bases between them. CDR3 sequence reads: CACPPASLYGELFF. CDR3 bases: TGTGCCTGCCCCCCGGCTAGTCTTTATGGGGAGCTGTTTTTT. Variable domain in full (rest from reference TRBV30 and TRBJ2-2): SQTIHQWPATLVQPVGSPLSLECTVEGTSNPNLYWYRQAAGRGLQLLFYSVGIGQISSEVPQNLSASRPQDRQFILSSKKLLLSDSGFYLCACPPASLYGELFFGEGSRLTVL.

This chain connects TRBV6-6 to TRBJ1-5; D is perhaps TRBD1 (6 bases). CDR1 is MNHNY, CDR2 SVGAGI, per germline (reference sequence). The CDR3 extends over 13 amino acids. The V end was cut by 2 bases, the J end by 7 bases, with 9 bases between. The CDR3 DNA sequence: TGTGCCAGCAGTTACGAGGGGGACCAGCCCCAGCATTTT. This codes for CASSYEGDQPQHF.

The chain joins TRBV2 to TRBJ2-3; TRBD1 is a possible D gene (5 bases). The V gene's germline CDR1 is SNHLY and CDR2 FYNNEI. V was cut by 4 bases and J by 5 bases, with 13 bases left in between. The CDR3 is 14 residues long. CDR3 sequence (DNA): TGTGCCAGCAGTGGGGGCAGGGCACAAGATACGCAGTATTTT. As protein: CASSGGRAQDTQYF.

The count of this clone is one. The chain is built from TRBV7-2 and TRBJ2-5, with unresolved D. The CDR3 is 11 residues long. V dropped 3 bases and J dropped 5 bases, with 4 bases sitting between them. Germline V gives CDR1 SGHTA, CDR2 FQGNSA. The CDR3 DNA reads as TGTGCCAGCAGCTTTAGTGAGACCCAGTACTTC. Translating gives CASSFSETQYF.

The J gene is TRBJ2-7, the V gene TRBV19, with 9 bases identical to TRBD2. The CDR3 contains 15 residues. J lost 3 bases, V lost 4 bases, and 7 bases had no gene match. Germline V gene data show CDR1 as LNHDA and CDR2 as SQIVND (reference sequence). CDR3 DNA: TGTGCCAGTAGTACCATAGCGGGAGAGGTCTACGAGCAGTACTTC. Protein product: CASSTIAGEVYEQYF.

This clone was seen more than once but under ten times. The rearrangement links TRBV7-2 to TRBJ2-5; perhaps TRBD1 as D (6 bases). This CDR3 comprises 17 residues. V lost 1 base to trimming and J lost 7 bases, with 22 bases between them. Per the germline V gene, CDR1 is SGHTA and CDR2 is FQGNSA. CDR3 residues: CASSLGHGTQYSGTQYF. As DNA, the CDR3 is TGTGCCAGCAGCTTAGGTCACGGGACACAATACTCGGGGACCCAGTACTTC.

V usage is TRBV5-4 and J usage is TRBJ2-7; no clear D. Germline CDR1 reads SGHNT; CDR2 reads YYREEE (reference sequence). The CDR3 covers 15 residues. V was pared by 0 bases and J by 6 bases, with 16 bases between. CDR3 sequence (DNA): TGTGCCAGCAGCTTGGCTTCTACGTCCTTCCGCGAGCAGTACTTC. This sequence encodes CASSLASTSFREQYF.

The chain recombines TRBV6-5 with TRBJ1-3; D uncertain. Per the germline V gene, CDR1 is MNHEY and CDR2 is SVGAGI. The CDR3 consists of 14 residues. V dropped 0 bases and J dropped 2 bases, with 5 bases sitting between them. The chain's CDR3 is CASSYSATGNTIYF. CDR3 in DNA: TGTGCCAGCAGTTACTCCGCTACTGGAAACACCATATATTTT.

This clone was detected only a few times. The CDR3 protein is CASSWGRGDYGYTF. In DNA, the CDR3 is TGTGCCAGCAGCTGGGGCAGGGGTGACTATGGCTACACCTTC. V is TRBV25-1 and J is TRBJ1-2, with D maybe TRBD1 (6 bases). This CDR3 has 14 amino acids. V was clipped by 6 bases and J by 3 bases, with 14 bases between them. Germline CDR1 reads MGHDK; CDR2 reads SYGVNS.

This chain joins TRBV9 and TRBJ2-3; unclear D gene. The CDR3 totals 14 residues. V was cut by 1 base and J by 1 base, with 7 bases left in between. CDR1 and CDR2 (germline): SGDLS, YYNGEE. The CDR3 loop reads CASSVSPGTDTQYF. The CDR3 DNA reads TGTGCCAGCAGCGTATCCCCGGGCACAGATACGCAGTATTTT.

The V call is TRBV29-1, the J call TRBJ2-3, with 9 bases identical to TRBD1. J was trimmed by 1 base and V by 6 bases; bases with no gene match: 8. Germline CDR1 is SQVTM and CDR2 is ANQGSEA. CDR3 length: 15 residues. CDR3 region: CSVARQGGGTDTQYF. The CDR3 DNA follows: TGCAGCGTAGCGCGACAGGGGGGCGGCACAGATACGCAGTATTTT.

This clone was recorded only once. The chain recombines TRBV7-3 with TRBJ2-1; 7 nucleotides match TRBD2. The CDR3 contains 16 residues. CDR1 is SGHTA and CDR2 is FQGTGA in the germline V gene. Trimming took 5 bases from V and 3 from J; bases not matched to a gene: 10. The CDR3 is CASSPGGRRVYNEQFF. Here the CDR3 DNA reads TGTGCCAGCAGCCCGGGCGGGAGAAGGGTCTACAATGAGCAGTTCTTC.

The genes are TRBV28 and TRBJ2-7, with D perhaps TRBD1 (6 bases). V lost 6 bases and J lost 5, with 26 bases in between. The CDR3 runs 17 residues. Germline CDR1 is MDHEN and CDR2 is SYDVKM. CDR3 sequence reads: CASRTGPGWGTDNEQYF. The CDR3 nucleotides are TGTGCCAGCAGGACAGGCCCGGGTTGGGGCACAGATAACGAGCAGTACTTC.

The V gene is TRBV5-1, the J gene TRBJ2-7; D may be TRBD2 (5 bases). V gave up 4 bases and J gave up 3 bases, with 11 bases separating them. The CDR3 loop spans 13 amino acids. Per the germline V gene, CDR1 is SGHRS and CDR2 is YFSETQ. CDR3 nucleotide sequence: TGCGCCAGCAGCCTGACTACCTACTACGAGCAGTACTTC. It encodes CASSLTTYYEQYF.